Listed here are 20 T cell receptor beta chains from one sample, sequenced in a study of shared T cell receptors in the human thymus (dated by TCRdb to the early 2020s). The library came from the immunoSEQ multiplex PCR assay. TCRdb obtained this table from immuneACCESS and retained in-frame rearrangements with V and J assigned. These tables miss some clones; where compared with another copy, unresolved V genes account for less than half of the shortfall, and the remainder is unexplained. The sample has roughly 410,000 clones on record, 95% of them singletons. Approximately 0.02% of the sample rests with the top ten. Sequencing was done on a sample of thymocytes. The receptors derive from a human donor.

CDR3 region: CASSLIGWKETQYF. The CDR3 bases are TGTGCCAGCAGCCTTATAGGATGGAAAGAGACCCAGTACTTC. The J gene is TRBJ2-5, the V gene TRBV11-2; D not resolved. This CDR3 is built from 14 residues. CDR1 and CDR2 (germline): SGHAT, FQNNGV. V was shortened by 5 bases and J by 3 bases, with 13 bases between the two germline ends. Variable domain in full (rest from reference TRBV11-2 and TRBJ2-5): EAGVAQSPRYKIIEKRQSVAFWCNPISGHATLYWYQQILGQGPKLLIQFQNNGVVDDSQLPKDRFSAERLKGVDSTLKIQPAKLEDSAVYLCASSLIGWKETQYFGPGTRLLVL.

V usage is TRBV5-1 and J usage is TRBJ2-3; 7 bases fit TRBD2. CDR1 and CDR2 (germline): SGHRS, YFSETQ. The CDR3 extends over 16 amino acids. The ends lost 3 bases at V and 2 bases at J; junction bases unmatched: 9. The CDR3 region has the DNA TGCGCCAGCAGCTCCCGAGGGGAGGGCAACACAGATACGCAGTATTTT. This sequence encodes CASSSRGEGNTDTQYF.

CDR3 sequence (DNA): TGTGCCAGCAGCAATGGGGGACAAGGCAATCAGCCCCAGCATTTT. Its translation is CASSNGGQGNQPQHF. The chain couples TRBV7-9 to TRBJ1-5; D is possibly TRBD1 (6 bases). The germline gives CDR1 SEHNR, CDR2 FQNEAQ (reference sequence). Between the trimmed V and J ends, which lost 5 bases and 2 bases, there was a span of 13 bases. CDR3 size: 15 residues.

The chain is built from TRBV19 and TRBJ2-1; 12 positions match TRBD1. CDR1 is LNHDA and CDR2 is SQIVND in the germline V gene (reference sequence). V lost 4 bases to trimming and J lost 2 bases; unmatched junction nucleotides: 9. The CDR3 has 18 amino acids. CDR3 coding DNA: TGTGCCAGTAGTACCGGGACAGGGGGCGTGGGGACCTACAATGAGCAGTTCTTC. As protein: CASSTGTGGVGTYNEQFF.

The V and J genes are TRBV5-4 and TRBJ1-2; TRBD1 is a possible D gene (6 bases). The germline gives CDR1 SGHNT, CDR2 YYREEE (reference sequence). V lost 3 bases to trimming and J lost 8 bases, with 17 bases between them. The CDR3 loop spans 14 amino acids. CDR3 sequence (DNA): TGTGCCAGCAGCTCCTATAGGGGGTTCTCCGGCTACACCTTC. As protein: CASSSYRGFSGYTF.

This clone was recorded only once. The chain links TRBV5-1 to TRBJ2-1; D ambiguous. The V end was cut by 0 bases, the J end by 4 bases, with 8 bases between. Germline V gene data show CDR1 as SGHRS and CDR2 as YFSETQ. CDR3 length: 14 amino acids. Here the CDR3 reads CASSLGGLYNEQFF. CDR3 coding DNA: TGCGCCAGCAGCTTGGGTGGGCTATACAATGAGCAGTTCTTC.

The chain has TRBV18 and TRBJ1-2; D remains ambiguous. Germline V gene sequence: CDR1 KGHSH, CDR2 LQKENI. V lost 0 bases to trimming and J lost 1 base, with 15 bases between them. CDR3 length equals 17 residues. CDR3 coding DNA: TGTGCCAGCTCACCACCGGTTACGCAGATCGTTAACTATGGCTACACCTTC. Encoded protein: CASSPPVTQIVNYGYTF.

J is TRBJ2-1 and V is TRBV7-9; TRBD1 matches 11 bases. CDR3 length: 15 residues. CDR1 and CDR2 from the germline V gene are SEHNR and FQNEAQ (reference sequence). J was trimmed by 9 bases and V by 2 bases; bases with no gene match: 6. This CDR3 is CASSLKGTGGGEQFF. The CDR3 nucleotides are TGTGCCAGCAGCTTAAAGGGGACAGGGGGTGGTGAGCAGTTCTTC.

V is TRBV7-2 and J is TRBJ2-3; D might be TRBD2 (6 bases). V lost 2 bases and J lost 5, with 11 bases in between. Per germline, CDR1 SGHTA and CDR2 FQGNSA. This CDR3 is built from 14 residues. CDR3 amino acids: CASSLLGAGDTQYF. DNA of the CDR3: TGTGCCAGCAGCTTACTGGGAGCGGGAGATACGCAGTATTTT.

The genes are TRBV5-5 and TRBJ2-7; the D gene could be TRBD1 or TRBD2 (5 bases each). CDR1 SGHKS and CDR2 YYEKEE come from the germline V gene (reference sequence). The V gene lost 2 bases and the J gene lost 3 bases, with 15 bases spanning the gap. CDR3 length: 15 residues. The CDR3 DNA reads TGTGCCAGCAGCTTTCTTGGGGCGGGTCACTACGAGCAGTACTTC. Translation gives CASSFLGAGHYEQYF.

The gene calls are TRBV7-2 and TRBJ1-4; a possible D gene is TRBD1 (5 bases). V lost 1 base to trimming and J lost 4 bases, with 13 bases between them. Germline CDR1 SGHTA, CDR2 FQGNSA. The CDR3 spans 16 residues. CDR3 nucleotide sequence: TGTGCCAGCAGCTTAGTTCCGCGGGACTATAATGAAAAACTGTTTTTT. It is translated as CASSLVPRDYNEKLFF.

J is TRBJ2-5 and V is TRBV7-3; TRBD2 matches 10 bases. This CDR3 region has 21 residues. V trimming: 2 bases; J trimming: 3 bases; junction bases outside the gene matches: 21. Germline lookup yields CDR1 SGHTA and CDR2 FQGTGA. The CDR3 loop reads CASSLDPSRASGRAFEETQYF. The CDR3 coding sequence is TGTGCCAGCAGCTTAGACCCCTCTCGGGCAAGCGGGAGGGCCTTTGAAGAGACCCAGTACTTC.

The chain uses TRBV7-6 and TRBJ1-1; TRBD1 matches 9 bases. CDR1 SGHVS and CDR2 FNYEAQ come from the germline V gene. The CDR3 runs to 15 residues. With V trimmed by 1 base and J by 6 bases, 6 bases remained unmatched. The CDR3 loop is CASSLEGQGHAEAFF. CDR3 DNA sequence: TGTGCCAGCAGCTTAGAAGGACAGGGGCACGCTGAAGCTTTCTTT.

The rearrangement uses TRBV9 and TRBJ2-1; 8 nucleotides align to TRBD2. Unmatched junction bases numbered 3, after V lost 0 bases and J lost 10 bases. Germline-derived CDR1 and CDR2 are SGDLS and YYNGEE. This CDR3 region has 13 residues. CDR3: CASSVVAGGEQFF. The DNA for the CDR3 is TGTGCCAGCAGCGTAGTGGCGGGAGGAGAGCAGTTCTTC.

The CDR3 region is CASSQEGSSGGYTGELFF. CDR3 sequence (DNA): TGCGCCAGCAGCCAAGAGGGGTCTAGCGGGGGTTACACCGGGGAGCTGTTTTTT. The genes are TRBV4-1 and TRBJ2-2; 10 bases match TRBD2. CDR1 is MGHRA, CDR2 YSYEKL, per germline. This CDR3 comprises 18 residues. V dropped 0 bases and J dropped 3; count of bases not matched to a gene: 7.

The chain uses TRBV10-3 and TRBJ1-1; D gene ambiguous. The CDR3 has 16 amino acids. CDR1 and CDR2 from the germline V gene are ENHRY and SYGVKD. V shed 7 bases and J shed 0 bases, with 18 bases lying between them. The CDR3 sequence: CAIMVTLTSMNTEAFF. CDR3 sequence (DNA): TGTGCCATCATGGTGACACTCACCTCAATGAACACTGAAGCTTTCTTT.

J is TRBJ2-7 and V is TRBV7-3; 10 bases agree with TRBD1. This CDR3 is built from 16 residues. With V trimmed by 6 bases and J by 0 bases, 8 bases remained unmatched. Germline V lookup: CDR1 SGHTA, CDR2 FQGTGA. CDR3 protein: CASSITGQGISYEQYF. The CDR3 DNA follows: TGTGCCAGCAGTATAACGGGACAGGGGATCTCCTACGAGCAGTACTTC. Filled out from reference TRBV7-3 and TRBJ2-7, the complete variable domain reads GAGVSQTPSNKVTEKGKYVELRCDPISGHTALYWYRQSLGQGPEFLIYFQGTGAADDSGLPNDRFFAVRPEGSVSTLKIQRTERGDSAVYLCASSITGQGISYEQYFGPGTRLTVT.

The chain uses TRBV27 and TRBJ2-5; 7 positions agree with TRBD1. From germline, CDR1 is MNHEY and CDR2 SMNVEV (reference sequence). V dropped 5 bases and J dropped 1; count of bases not matched to a gene: 4. This CDR3 is 14 amino acids long. This chain's CDR3 is CASSPRQGQETQYF. CDR3 sequence (DNA): TGTGCCAGCAGTCCGCGACAGGGCCAAGAGACCCAGTACTTC.

J is TRBJ1-3 and V is TRBV19; D ambiguous. This CDR3 contains 18 residues. V lost 0 bases and J 0 bases, leaving 15 bases between the germline ends. Per germline, CDR1 LNHDA and CDR2 SQIVND (reference sequence). The CDR3 loop reads CASSIDRTATDSGNTIYF. The CDR3 DNA reads as TGTGCCAGTAGTATAGATCGTACAGCAACCGACTCTGGAAACACCATATATTTT. The whole variable domain, filled in from reference TRBV19 and TRBJ1-3, reads DGGITQSPKYLFRKEGQNVTLSCEQNLNHDAMYWYRQDPGQGLRLIYYSQIVNDFQKGDIAEGYSVSREKKESFPLTVTSAQKNPTAFYLCASSIDRTATDSGNTIYFGEGSWLTVV.

The chain has TRBV15 and TRBJ2-3; possible D gene TRBD2, 7 bases. Trimming took 6 bases from V and 14 from J, leaving 18 bases between them. Per the germline V gene, CDR1 is LNHNV and CDR2 is YYDKDF (reference sequence). The CDR3 covers 12 residues. The CDR3 coding sequence is TGTGCCACCAGGGCCGACGGGGGGCGGTGGTATTTT. Translated, it gives CATRADGGRWYF. Complete variable domain (other parts from reference TRBV15 and TRBJ2-3): DAMVIQNPRYQVTQFGKPVTLSCSQTLNHNVMYWYQQKSSQAPKLLFHYYDKDFNNEADTPDNFQSRRPNTSFCFLDIRSPGLGDTAMYLCATRADGGRWYFGPGTRLTVL.